This is a list of T cell receptor beta chains from one sample in a study of T cells in Graves' hyperthyroidism and ophthalmopathy. Each CDR3 protein is one row after TCRdb ran MiXCR on the multiplex PCR reads. Found here are hundreds of thousands of distinct CDR3 sequences, roughly 14% of them singletons; the top ten hold 13%. Sequenced material: blood. The receptors were sampled from a man between 18 and 35 years old with Graves' ophthalmopathy. CDR3s include the opening cysteine and the closing phenylalanine or tryptophan. A D gene is named only where the DNA matches it firmly. Clone sizes are given selectively: once, few, many, or a class where the clone is expanded.

D,J,size,V,CDR3,DNA
-,TRBJ2-7,many,TRBV27,CASRRRDSMHEQYF,TGTGCCAGCAGACGCCGGGACTCGATGCACGAGCAGTACTTC
-,TRBJ2-7,-,TRBV19,CASRPAGSYEQYF,TGTGCCAGTAGGCCAGCGGGCTCCTACGAGCAGTACTTC
-,TRBJ1-1,many,TRBV11-2,CASSQIKGRNTEAFF,TGTGCCAGCAGCCAGATTAAGGGGAGGAACACTGAAGCTTTCTTT
TRBD2,TRBJ2-2,-,TRBV7-9,CACERGGNTGELFF,TGTGCCTGCGAGCGGGGGGGCAACACCGGGGAGCTGTTTTTT
-,TRBJ2-7,few,TRBV9,CASSVAPQSSYEQYF,TGTGCCAGCAGCGTAGCTCCACAGAGCTCCTACGAGCAGTACTTC
TRBD1,TRBJ1-5,many,TRBV6-1,CASEQGGSNQPQHF,TGTGCCAGCGAGCAGGGGGGTAGCAATCAGCCCCAGCATTTT
-,TRBJ2-2,-,TRBV19,CASMTRNTGELFF,TGTGCCAGTATGACCAGGAACACCGGGGAGCTGTTTTTT
-,TRBJ2-5,many,TRBV2,CASSERQGGETQYF,TGTGCCAGCAGTGAAAGGCAGGGGGGGGAGACCCAGTACTTC
TRBD2,TRBJ2-1,many,TRBV9,CASSVQTSGYEQFF,TGTGCCAGCAGCGTTCAAACTAGCGGATATGAGCAGTTCTTC
TRBD2,TRBJ2-5,-,TRBV4-2,CASSQDASGGNQETQYF,TGTGCCAGCAGCCAAGATGCTAGCGGGGGCAACCAAGAGACCCAGTACTTC
-,TRBJ2-1,many,TRBV5-5,CASSLRSTPSPTEQFF,TGTGCCAGCAGCTTGAGATCGACGCCTTCTCCGACTGAGCAGTTCTTC
-,TRBJ2-1,few,TRBV12-3/TRBV12-4,CASSLWGADEQFF,TGTGCCAGCAGTTTATGGGGGGCGGATGAGCAGTTCTTC
-,TRBJ2-5,-,TRBV6-1,CASTLPRKLQETQYF,TGTGCCAGCACCCTCCCCCGAAAACTCCAAGAGACCCAGTACTTC
-,TRBJ2-1,-,TRBV11-3,CASSLPLGESLEQFF,TGTGCCAGCAGCTTACCCCTAGGTGAGAGTCTTGAGCAGTTCTTC
-,TRBJ1-2,-,TRBV6-1,CASSLWEDYGYTF,TGTGCCAGCAGCCTTTGGGAAGACTATGGCTACACCTTC
-,TRBJ2-3,-,TRBV3-1,CASSRERVSTDTQYF,TGTGCCAGCAGCCGCGAGCGGGTAAGCACAGATACGCAGTATTTT
TRBD1,TRBJ1-5,-,TRBV4-3,CAGSQATRDRVNQPQHF,TGCGCCGGCAGCCAAGCTACAAGGGACAGGGTAAATCAGCCCCAGCATTTT
-,TRBJ2-3,many,TRBV27,CASSLEGGTDTQYF,TGTGCCAGCAGTTTGGAGGGAGGCACAGATACGCAGTATTTT
-,TRBJ1-1,many,TRBV28,CASSLRQKNTEAFF,TGTGCCAGCAGTTTACGCCAGAAAAACACTGAAGCTTTCTTT
-,TRBJ2-5,many,TRBV20-1,CSARDTGTQETQYF,TGCAGTGCTAGAGATACCGGCACCCAAGAGACCCAGTACTTC
TRBD1,TRBJ1-4,many,TRBV20-1,CSARDRQGIIEKLFF,TGCAGTGCTAGAGATAGACAGGGGATAATTGAAAAACTGTTTTTT
-,TRBJ2-3,few,TRBV6-1,CASKGGTDTQYF,TGTGCCAGCAAGGGGGGGACAGATACGCAGTATTTT
TRBD1,TRBJ2-1,-,TRBV29-1,CSVAGTGIGEQFF,TGCAGCGTTGCCGGGACAGGGATAGGCGAGCAGTTCTTC
TRBD1,TRBJ2-1,many,TRBV2,CASSVADRGYNEQFF,TGTGCCAGCAGCGTCGCGGACAGGGGGTACAATGAGCAGTTCTTC
-,TRBJ2-1,many,TRBV2,CASSEQYNEQFF,TGTGCCAGCAGTGAACAATACAATGAGCAGTTCTTC
TRBD2,TRBJ2-1,-,TRBV9,CASSVGGTRGNEQFF,TGTGCCAGCAGCGTAGGAGGGACTAGAGGCAATGAGCAGTTCTTC
-,TRBJ2-5,many,TRBV18,CASSPDSQQTQYF,TGTGCCAGCTCACCGGATAGCCAACAGACCCAGTACTTC
-,TRBJ2-1,once,TRBV28,CASSPRTEPFGNEQFF,TGTGCCAGCAGTCCGCGGACAGAGCCATTCGGCAATGAGCAGTTCTTC
-,TRBJ1-3,many,TRBV7-9,CASSLVVGRSVFSGNTIYF,TGTGCCAGCAGCCTCGTCGTAGGGCGGAGTGTTTTCTCTGGAAACACCATATATTTT
TRBD2,TRBJ2-7,once,TRBV9,CASSVGGGALAGNEQYF,TGTGCCAGCAGCGTAGGGGGGGGGGCACTAGCGGGAAACGAGCAGTACTTC
TRBD2,TRBJ2-1,-,TRBV2,CGTSGLTEQFF,TGTGGGACTAGCGGACTCACTGAGCAGTTCTTC
-,TRBJ2-1,many,TRBV5-1,CASSLVGLNVNEQFF,TGCGCCAGCAGCTTGGTGGGGCTAAATGTCAATGAGCAGTTCTTC
-,TRBJ2-3,few,TRBV30,CAWRDYQNTQYF,TGTGCCTGGAGGGACTACCAAAATACGCAGTATTTT
-,TRBJ1-5,-,TRBV19,CASRPGFSQPQHF,TGTGCCAGTCGTCCCGGGTTTTCCCAGCCCCAGCATTTT
-,TRBJ2-1,few,TRBV2,CAGIRLGFNEQFF,TGTGCAGGGATACGCTTGGGCTTCAATGAGCAGTTCTTC
-,TRBJ2-7,many,TRBV7-2,CASSLGPLEQYF,TGTGCCAGCAGCTTAGGGCCTCTCGAGCAGTACTTC
-,TRBJ2-7,-,TRBV4-1,CASSQEGVLSEQYF,TGCGCCAGCAGCCAAGAAGGGGTCCTAAGTGAGCAGTACTTC
TRBD1,TRBJ2-7,many,TRBV24-1,CATSDSGQGSAREQYF,TGTGCCACCAGTGATTCCGGACAGGGGAGTGCGAGGGAGCAGTACTTC
TRBD1,TRBJ2-2,-,TRBV6-1,CASSEGQGTGELFF,TGTGCCAGCAGTGAGGGACAGGGGACCGGGGAGCTGTTTTTT
-,TRBJ2-1,-,TRBV27,CASSLRNVNEQFF,TGTGCCAGCAGCCTAAGGAACGTCAATGAGCAGTTCTTC
TRBD2,TRBJ2-2,few,TRBV3-1,CASSLIGLAGGNTGELFF,TGTGCCAGCAGCCTTATAGGACTAGCGGGAGGTAACACCGGGGAGCTGTTTTTT
-,TRBJ2-5,many,TRBV6-1,CASSGHLQETQYF,TGTGCCAGCAGTGGCCATCTCCAAGAGACCCAGTACTTC
TRBD1,TRBJ1-3,few,TRBV5-6,CASSATGVAGGNTIYF,TGTGCCAGCAGCGCCACAGGGGTCGCTGGGGGAAACACCATATATTTT
TRBD1,TRBJ1-4,few,TRBV13,CASSTQTGENEKLFF,TGTGCCAGCAGCACCCAGACAGGGGAAAATGAAAAACTGTTTTTT
TRBD2,TRBJ2-1,few,TRBV4-1,CASSQEGTRGFNEQFF,TGCGCCAGCAGCCAAGAAGGGACTAGGGGGTTCAATGAGCAGTTCTTC
-,TRBJ2-3,many,TRBV15,CATSRGARGSADTQYF,TGTGCCACCAGCAGAGGGGCCCGGGGGAGCGCAGATACGCAGTATTTT